The present T cell receptor beta chain was sequenced within a study of blood T cell repertoires in COVID-19. Study-wide background: PBMCs, B-cell-depleted T cells, or T cells provided the cDNA or gDNA that made up the material.

Data came from immunoSEQ multiplex PCR; TCRdb stores just in-frame clones and leaves some out. The profile shows a few hundred thousand clones, approximately 85% of them singletons. Participants were aged roughly 18 to 89 years from about 25 US areas. From germline, CDR1 is SGHRS and CDR2 YFSETQ. This CDR3 comprises 15 residues. V dropped 2 bases and J dropped 10; count of bases not matched to a gene: 8. The chain has TRBV5-1 and TRBJ1-6; TRBD1 matches at 8 bases. The sample taken for sequencing was PBMCs or T cells enriched from blood (not recorded which). The TCR originated in a woman aged 50 to 65 who had recovered from COVID-19. The CDR3 DNA reads as TGCGCCAGCAGCTTCTCAGGGGGCGAGAAGTCACCCCTCCACTTT. Its protein product is CASSFSGGEKSPLHF.